Presented here are 15 T cell receptor beta chains from one specimen sequenced in a study of CD8+ T cells in alopecia areata (dated by TCRdb to 2016 to 2019). Receptor libraries were prepared by the immunoSEQ multiplex PCR assay. RNA was extracted from all samples and reverse transcribed into cDNA, which served as template for TCR sequencing. Here the immuneACCESS table is served through TCRdb, limited to in-frame sequences with V and J called. Missing clones are a known gap in these copies; in checked studies unresolved V genes cover under half, and the rest lacks a known reason. Counted in this sample were some 99,000 clones; 60% to 75% of them appeared once. 15% to 17% of the sample rests with the top ten. The time point label of this sample denotes: four to five weeks on oral tofacitinib. What this sample's treatment or condition label stands for: oral pan-JAK inhibitor, 5-10 mg twice daily. Sequenced material: CD8+ T cells sorted from blood, taken at week 4, from a patient treated with tofacitinib. The origin of the receptors is a human donor with alopecia areata.

This sequence joins TRBV28 and TRBJ2-3, with TRBD2 as a possible D gene (5 bases). This CDR3 is 15 amino acids long. V lost 6 bases and J 1 base, leaving 14 bases between the germline ends. CDR1 and CDR2 (germline): MDHEN, SYDVKM. Here the CDR3 DNA reads TGTGCCAGCAGCCTCCGAGGGTGGGGCACAGATACGCAGTATTTT. This codes for CASSLRGWGTDTQYF.

The rearrangement uses TRBV7-9 and TRBJ2-7; 7 nucleotides agree with TRBD1. The CDR3 totals 17 residues. V shed 8 bases, J shed 2 bases, and the junction held 18 bases outside the gene matches. In germline, CDR1 is SEHNR, CDR2 FQNEAQ (reference sequence). CDR3 DNA: TGTGCCAGCTCGACGGGACAGTTAGCGAGGCTACCCTACGAGCAGTACTTC. Protein: CASSTGQLARLPYEQYF.

Concerning this clone: The sample contains more than one DNA sequence encoding this CDR3. The rearrangement links TRBV28 to TRBJ2-1; no definite D call. The CDR3 contains 12 residues. Trimming took 5 bases from V and 3 from J, leaving 5 bases between them. Germline CDR1 MDHEN, CDR2 SYDVKM. This chain's CDR3 is CASSPDYNEQFF. DNA of the CDR3: TGTGCCAGCAGTCCCGACTACAATGAGCAGTTCTTC.

The chain employs TRBV13 and TRBJ1-4, with 10 bases that match TRBD1. In germline, CDR1 is PRHDT, CDR2 FYEKMQ (reference sequence). V trimming: 4 bases; J trimming: 1 base; junction bases outside the gene matches: 9. This CDR3 contains 18 residues. The CDR3 region is CASSSTGTGDQTNEKLFF. Written as DNA, the CDR3 is TGTGCCAGCAGCTCAACCGGGACAGGGGACCAAACTAATGAAAAACTGTTTTTT.

This clone was seen more than once but under ten times. This sequence joins TRBV6-5 and TRBJ2-1; weak D call: TRBD1 (7 bases). CDR1 MNHEY and CDR2 SVGAGI come from the germline V gene. The CDR3 is 14 residues long. Trimming took 6 bases from V and 8 from J, leaving 17 bases between them. Written as DNA, the CDR3 is TGTGCCAGCAGGCGACAGGGAGGAGGCGATGAGCAGTTCTTC. The encoded protein is CASRRQGGGDEQFF.

At least ten counts were recorded for this clone. The chain combines TRBV19 with TRBJ1-2; tentative D call: TRBD1 (5 bases). The CDR3 runs 13 residues. CDR1 is LNHDA, CDR2 SQIVND, per germline (reference sequence). V shed 5 bases and J shed 2 bases, with 9 bases lying between them. CDR3 in DNA: TGTGCCAGTAGTGAGACAGAGAACTATGGCTACACCTTC. This codes for CASSETENYGYTF.

This clone came up a few times. The genes are TRBV6-5 and TRBJ1-5; D possibly corresponds to TRBD1 (6 bases). V lost 5 bases to trimming and J lost 3 bases, with 14 bases between them. The CDR3 consists of 15 residues. The germline CDR1 and CDR2 sequences are MNHEY and SVGAGI. The CDR3 DNA reads as TGTGCCAGCAGTCCCGGTATGGGGGCCAATCAGCCCCAGCATTTT. Protein sequence: CASSPGMGANQPQHF.

The chain links TRBV27 to TRBJ2-1; 15 nucleotides line up with TRBD2. After removal of 7 bases from V and 7 bases from J, the junction contained 17 bases not matched to a gene. The CDR3 consists of 19 residues. Looked up from germline, CDR1 is MNHEY and CDR2 is SMNVEV (reference sequence). As DNA, the CDR3 is TGTGCCAGCAAACAGGGGGCGGTGGGACTAGCGGGAGGAAGGAATGAGCAGTTCTTC. This codes for CASKQGAVGLAGGRNEQFF.

V is TRBV27 and J is TRBJ1-1; D gene ambiguous. Germline values: CDR1 MNHEY, CDR2 SMNVEV (reference sequence). Trimming shortened V by 7 bases and J by 5 bases, and 11 bases separated the two germline ends. The CDR3 is 12 amino acids. The CDR3 protein is CASTSGGTEAFF. The CDR3 DNA sequence: TGTGCCAGCACATCGGGCGGGACTGAAGCTTTCTTT.

This sequence joins TRBV12-5 and TRBJ2-5, with TRBD1 as a possible D gene (5 bases). V was pared by 1 base and J by 2 bases, with 20 bases between. This CDR3 is 18 amino acids long. The germline V gene has CDR1 LGHNT and CDR2 FRNRAP. The CDR3 region has the DNA TGTGCTAGTGGTTTGGAAAACTCGAATTACGACAGTCAAGAGACCCAGTACTTC. It encodes CASGLENSNYDSQETQYF.

The chain carries TRBV2 and TRBJ2-7; weak D call: TRBD1 (6 bases). In germline, CDR1 is SNHLY, CDR2 FYNNEI. Deletions cut 5 bases from V and 5 bases from J, with 10 bases between. This CDR3 region has 12 residues. CDR3 residues: CASSWDTDEQYF. CDR3 nucleotide sequence: TGTGCCAGCAGTTGGGACACCGACGAGCAGTACTTC.

The chain carries TRBV4-3 and TRBJ2-1; maybe TRBD2 (5 bases). Per the germline V gene, CDR1 is LGHNA and CDR2 is YSLEER. The CDR3 loop spans 15 amino acids. V was clipped by 4 bases and J by 6 bases, with 16 bases between them. The CDR3 coding sequence is TGCGCCAGCAGCCCCACTAGTTTATCCGCCAATGAGCAGTTCTTC. It codes for CASSPTSLSANEQFF.

The table lists this clone with a few counts. The genes are TRBV7-9 and TRBJ2-3; TRBD2 matches at 10 bases. The CDR3 loop spans 16 amino acids. V was clipped by 5 bases and J by 2 bases; unmatched bases: 7. From germline, CDR1 is SEHNR and CDR2 FQNEAQ (reference sequence). The CDR3 coding sequence is TGTGCCAGCAGCGCGTCTAGCGGGGGACTCACAGATACGCAGTATTTT. It translates to CASSASSGGLTDTQYF.

The V gene is TRBV27, the J gene TRBJ2-3; D is ambiguous. Germline loops: CDR1 MNHEY, CDR2 SMNVEV (reference sequence). Trimming left V 2 bases short and J 3 bases short, with 15 bases between. This CDR3 is built from 16 residues. The CDR3 coding sequence is TGTGCCAGCAGTTTAGGGGTTAGGTCTGTTACAGATACGCAGTATTTT. Translated, it gives CASSLGVRSVTDTQYF.

This chain links TRBV29-1 with TRBJ2-7, with 7 nucleotides matching TRBD2. V trimming: 4 bases; J trimming: 6 bases; junction bases outside the gene matches: 3. The CDR3 is made up of 11 amino acids. CDR1 SQVTM and CDR2 ANQGSEA come from the germline V gene. The CDR3 bases are TGCAGCGTTGTCGGGGAGGGCGAGCAGTACTTC. Encoded protein: CSVVGEGEQYF.